This T cell receptor (beta chain) was identified in a study of regulatory T cells in long-lasting Graves disease. Construction of TCR beta libraries relied on iRepertoire HTBI primers and on Arm-PCR targeting CDR3 regions. One entry per CDR3 protein results from TCRdb running MiXCR on the multiplex PCR reads. The sample has a few hundred thousand distinct CDR3 sequences, about 15% seen once; the top ten hold roughly a sixth. As concerns this clonotype: At one of its ends the junction is not consistent with the germline gene, which may arise from a read error.

CDR1 is KGHDR, CDR2 SFDVKD, per germline. The CDR3 has 16 amino acids. The time point was: newly diagnosed GD, antithyroid drugs for less than 3 months. The TCR library was made from RNA that had been extracted from PBMCs in TRIzol. The same data also contributed to another study, on T cells in Graves' hyperthyroidism and ophthalmopathy.

This sequence joins TRBV24-1 and TRBJ2-3; a weak D match, TRBD2 (6 bases). This clonotype was sampled from a woman between 45 and 65 years old with Graves disease. This specimen consisted of peripheral blood mononuclear cells (PBMCs), obtained at new diagnosis, from a patient treated with antithyroid drugs. The CDR3 spells CATSGAGTSLTDAQYF. In DNA, the CDR3 is TGTGCCACCAGTGGGGCCGGGACTTCTCTTACAGATGCGCAGTATTTT.